What follows describes a single T cell receptor beta chain. The target antigen is unknown. The CDR3 sequence is 14 residues long. V was pared by 7 bases and J by 0 bases, with 12 bases between. CDR1 MRHNA and CDR2 SNTAGT come from the germline V gene. The sample belongs to a study of shared clonotypes between healthy human individuals. Turning to the study itself: Three CD4 naive, three CD4 memory, two CD8 naive and one CD8 memory plate were used per donor. Overall study results and limits: Sampling included only blood; tissue repertoires likely differ. Non-shared clonotypes showed lower generation probabilities than clonotypes common to all four donors.

As defined, naive CD8 cells were CD45RO-negative and positively selected for CCR7, with terminally differentiated effector memory CD45RA+ cells excluded. Every donor was a Caucasian adult from Nashville, Tennessee. Sequencing was performed with immunoSEQ multiplex PCR; in TCRdb, only in-frame clones are kept and a portion is missing. Of around 2.1 million clones listed, just over 90% are singletons. J is TRBJ1-1 and V is TRBV6-4; D is perhaps TRBD1 (5 bases). This sequence originates from a man between 18 and 35 years old in good health. Some clones in this sample may be carry-over from other donors' samples. Sequenced sample: naive CD8+ T cells from PBMCs. The chain's CDR3 is CASKRDGMNTEAFF. In DNA, the CDR3 is TGTGCCAGCAAGCGGGACGGTATGAACACTGAAGCTTTCTTT.